This entry lists 16 T cell receptor beta chains sequenced from one sample in a study of blood T cell repertoires in COVID-19. Method: immunoSEQ multiplex PCR; TCRdb's copy keeps in-frame clones and lacks some. The data contain 320,000 or so clones, about 90% of them singletons. Sequenced: PBMCs or T cells enriched from blood (not recorded which). All receptors come from a woman in her 30s who had recovered from COVID-19.

This sequence joins TRBV3-1 (or the pseudogene TRBV3-2) and TRBJ2-2; D is possibly TRBD1 (6 bases). CDR1 is LGHDT and CDR2 is YNNKEL in the germline V gene (reference sequence). The CDR3 is 15 residues long. With 6 bases removed from V and 1 base from J, the gap between germline ends came to 12 bases. The CDR3 sequence is CASSRDTLNTGELFF. CDR3 nucleotide sequence: TGTGCCAGCAGTCGGGACACACTGAACACCGGGGAGCTGTTTTTT.

The J gene is TRBJ2-7, the V gene TRBV10-2, with a weak D call TRBD2 (6 bases). This CDR3 has 13 amino acids. From germline, CDR1 is WSHSY and CDR2 SAAADI. Trimming removed 1 base from V and 6 bases from J, with 10 bases in between. Written as DNA, the CDR3 is TGCGCCAGCAGTGAGTTCTCCGGGGGCGAGCAGTACTTC. It yields the protein CASSEFSGGEQYF.

This rearrangement joins TRBV13 to TRBJ2-7; 9 bases align to TRBD2. The length of the CDR3 is 16 residues. The germline V gene encodes CDR1 PRHDT and CDR2 FYEKMQ (reference sequence). V dropped 0 bases and J dropped 5; count of bases not matched to a gene: 8. The CDR3 region is CASSLGQGLAGNEQYF. The CDR3 DNA is TGTGCCAGCAGCTTAGGCCAAGGGCTAGCGGGGAACGAGCAGTACTTC.

This sequence joins TRBV18 and TRBJ1-4; D is unresolved. CDR3 length: 14 residues. CDR1 and CDR2 from the germline V gene are KGHSH and LQKENI. V shed 4 bases and J shed 7 bases, with 13 bases lying between them. As DNA, the CDR3 is TGTGCCAGCTCACGATCGGGAGGATTTGAAAAACTGTTTTTT. Amino acid sequence: CASSRSGGFEKLFF.

This chain links TRBV5-1 with TRBJ2-5; TRBD2 matches 10 bases. Germline values: CDR1 SGHRS, CDR2 YFSETQ. V lost 4 bases to trimming and J lost 2 bases; unmatched junction nucleotides: 2. This CDR3 contains 14 residues. The CDR3 DNA reads TGCGCCAGCAGCGTACTAGCGGGGCAAGAGACCCAGTACTTC. This translates into CASSVLAGQETQYF.

V usage is TRBV6-2 or TRBV6-3 and J usage is TRBJ2-5; 9 bases agree with TRBD1. Germline V CDR1 and CDR2: MNHEY, SVGEGT. Losses at the gene ends were 3 bases for V and 9 bases for J; bases not matched to a gene: 11. The CDR3 is made up of 15 amino acids. CDR3 coding DNA: TGTGCCAGCAGTTATGCGGGACAGGGCCTCATGGCCCAGTACTTC. Translation gives CASSYAGQGLMAQYF.

The chain couples TRBV2 to TRBJ2-7; tentatively, D is TRBD2 (6 bases). The CDR3 runs 11 residues. The ends were cut back, 6 bases at V and 7 bases at J, with 10 bases in the middle. Per germline, CDR1 SNHLY and CDR2 FYNNEI. CDR3 residues: CASSRDWEQYF. In nucleotides, the CDR3 is TGTGCCAGCAGCCGGGACTGGGAGCAGTACTTC.

The chain uses TRBV10-1 and TRBJ2-3, with 11 bases matching TRBD1. The CDR3 runs to 14 residues. Losses at the gene ends were 4 bases for V and 4 bases for J; bases not matched to a gene: 1. CDR1 and CDR2 from the germline V gene are WNHNN and SYGVQD (reference sequence). CDR3 protein: CASSGTGGPDTQYF. As DNA, the CDR3 is TGCGCCAGCAGTGGGACAGGGGGCCCAGATACGCAGTATTTT.

The gene calls are TRBV9 and TRBJ1-5, with D perhaps matching TRBD1 (6 bases). CDR1 is SGDLS and CDR2 is YYNGEE in the germline V gene. The CDR3 length is 13 residues. Between the trimmed V and J ends, which lost 0 bases and 7 bases, there was a span of 8 bases. The CDR3 coding sequence is TGTGCCAGCAGCGTAGACAGGGAACAGCCCCAGCATTTT. Translated, it gives CASSVDREQPQHF.

The chain links TRBV3-1 (or the pseudogene TRBV3-2) to TRBJ2-7, with 9 bases aligning to TRBD1. CDR1 and CDR2 from the germline V gene are LGHDT and YNNKEL (reference sequence). The junction had 8 bases not matched to a gene; V was cut back by 4 bases and J by 4 bases. The CDR3 has 15 residues. CDR3 in DNA: TGTGCCAGCAGCCCCCGGGACAGGGTAAAATACGAGCAGTACTTC. It specifies CASSPRDRVKYEQYF.

The V gene is TRBV19, the J gene TRBJ2-7; 9 bases agree with TRBD1. The CDR3 is 15 residues long. Germline CDR1 LNHDA, CDR2 SQIVND (reference sequence). V gave up 3 bases and J gave up 5 bases; unmatched junction bases: 8. CDR3 DNA: TGTGCCAGTAGTATTCCCCACGGGACAGGGAACGAGCAGTACTTC. It yields the protein CASSIPHGTGNEQYF.

This clone was detected once. The chain recombines TRBV14 with TRBJ1-2; 7 bases line up with TRBD1. The germline V gene has CDR1 SGHDN and CDR2 FVKESK. V shed 4 bases, J shed 6 bases, and the junction held 5 bases outside the gene matches. This CDR3 spans 13 amino acids. The CDR3 region has the DNA TGTGCCAGCAGCCCTAGGACAGGAGATGGCTACACCTTC. It encodes CASSPRTGDGYTF.

The V gene is TRBV28, the J gene TRBJ1-5, with D tentatively TRBD1 (6 bases). The ends were cut back, 2 bases at V and 3 bases at J, with 23 bases in the middle. CDR1 and CDR2 (germline): MDHEN, SYDVKM. The CDR3 is 19 residues long. CDR3 region: CASSLRRFDRRGYNQPQHF. In nucleotides, the CDR3 is TGTGCCAGCAGTTTACGACGGTTCGACAGGAGAGGGTACAATCAGCCCCAGCATTTT. Full variable domain (remainder filled in from reference TRBV28 and TRBJ1-5): DVKVTQSSRYLVKRTGEKVFLECVQDMDHENMFWYRQDPGLGLRLIYFSYDVKMKEKGDIPEGYSVSREKKERFSLILESASTNQTSMYLCASSLRRFDRRGYNQPQHFGDGTRLSIL.

The chain combines TRBV7-9 with TRBJ1-2; D ambiguous. Deletions cut 1 base from V and 2 bases from J, with 5 bases between. CDR3 length equals 13 residues. The germline CDR1 and CDR2 sequences are SEHNR and FQNEAQ (reference sequence). Here the CDR3 DNA reads TGTGCCAGCAGCTTAGTACTAAACTATGGCTACACCTTC. Amino acids: CASSLVLNYGYTF.

J is TRBJ2-2 and V is TRBV5-4, with D possibly matching TRBD2 (5 bases). Germline CDR1 SGHNT, CDR2 YYREEE (reference sequence). V dropped 0 bases and J dropped 5 bases, with 11 bases sitting between them. CDR3 length equals 15 residues. Here the CDR3 DNA reads TGTGCCAGCAGCTTGGACGGTACGGGGACCGGGGAGCTGTTTTTT. This translates into CASSLDGTGTGELFF.

DNA for the CDR3: TGTGCCAGCAGCCAAACTTGGTACGAGCAGTACTTC. This translates into CASSQTWYEQYF. V gene TRBV3-1 (or the pseudogene TRBV3-2) combines with J gene TRBJ2-7, with unresolved D. CDR1 is LGHDT, CDR2 YNNKEL, per germline (reference sequence). V gave up 2 bases and J gave up 4 bases, with 6 bases separating them. CDR3 length equals 12 residues.